This T cell receptor beta chain was found in a study of blood T cells in healthy people across ages. This clonotype has just a few counts. Its antigen is unidentified. Whole-study findings and limits: The recorded TCR beta diversity per million T cells decreased in a roughly linear manner with age.

Each donor supplied 7.5 to 10 milliliters of peripheral blood. The CDR3 has 14 amino acids. V shed 4 bases and J shed 3 bases, with 12 bases lying between them. Looked up from germline, CDR1 is LGHNA and CDR2 is YNFKEQ. It was with a sample-barcoded 5' primer and a J-beta primer mix that a second PCR of roughly 6 to 12 cycles was run. The authors tagged each cDNA molecule using a template-switch adaptor with 12 random nucleotides. No fewer than 3 million CDR3-containing paired-end reads came from each sample. From the 5' RACE reads, TCRdb called clonotypes with MiXCR, one entry per CDR3 protein. The repertoire holds about 1.8 million distinct CDR3 sequences, with roughly 50% as singletons.

This receptor was taken from a middle-aged woman in good health. The chain couples TRBV4-2 to TRBJ1-1; a weak D match, TRBD1 (5 bases). Sequenced sample: blood. CDR3: CASSPAGLDTEAFF. The CDR3 bases are TGTGCCAGCAGCCCGGCGGGGCTCGACACTGAAGCTTTCTTT.